A single T cell receptor beta chain is shown here with its context. The antigen remains unidentified. The sample comes from a study of beta chain features in type 1 diabetes. Expressed TCRB transcripts were sequenced because the entire RNA isolate underwent reverse transcription. Produced via immunoSEQ multiplex PCR; TCRdb's table is partial and in-frame only. The profile shows about 320,000 clones, 13% to 15% of them singletons. Study results and caveats: A closer apparent resemblance between naive, central memory and Treg TCRB repertoires was seen in patients than in healthy donors. Junctions at VDJ sites from type 1 diabetes patients had fewer insertions and more deletions.

This sequence originates from a man younger than 40 in good health. Sequencing was done on a sample of central memory CD4+ T cells from blood.

The CDR3 sequence is CASSLYRGGSYNEQFF. DNA for the CDR3: TGTGCCAGCAGCCTATATCGGGGAGGCAGCTACAATGAGCAGTTCTTC. The V gene is TRBV7-3, the J gene TRBJ2-1; a weak D match, TRBD2 (6 bases). CDR3 size: 16 residues. V shed 5 bases and J shed 3 bases, with 17 bases lying between them. Germline V lookup: CDR1 SGHTA, CDR2 FQGTGA.